The 18 T cell receptor beta chains below all came from one sample that was sequenced in a study of shared clonotypes between healthy human individuals. Clones were read by immunoSEQ multiplex PCR, and TCRdb kept only the in-frame ones, dropping some. The sample includes over 850,000 clones, 75% to 80% of them seen just once. The specimen sequenced was memory CD4+ T cells from PBMCs. Subset specified: CD45RA-negative fraction. These receptors were obtained from a man between 18 and 35 years old in good health. Some clones in this sample may be carry-over from other donors' samples.

The chain is built from TRBV5-4 and TRBJ1-2; a possible D gene is TRBD1 (6 bases). The CDR3 is 13 residues long. Germline CDR1 is SGHNT and CDR2 is YYREEE (reference sequence). V was cut by 3 bases and J by 8 bases, with 14 bases left in between. CDR3 in DNA: TGTGCCAGCAGCTCCCCGGACAGACTGGGCTACACCTTC. Translating it yields CASSSPDRLGYTF.

The chain couples TRBV27 to TRBJ1-4, with 12 bases lining up with TRBD1. The CDR3 is 17 residues long. Germline CDR1 reads MNHEY; CDR2 reads SMNVEV (reference sequence). The ends lost 5 bases at V and 2 bases at J; junction bases unmatched: 6. CDR3 DNA sequence: TGTGCCAGCAGTCGAGCCGGGACAGGGGGCACTAATGAAAAACTGTTTTTT. It yields the protein CASSRAGTGGTNEKLFF.

This chain's CDR3 is CASSLDGNYEQYF. The CDR3 nucleotides are TGTGCCAGCAGCTTAGATGGCAACTACGAGCAGTACTTC. The chain carries TRBV7-2 and TRBJ2-7; no clear D gene. This CDR3 contains 13 residues. Trimming removed 1 base from V and 3 bases from J, with 7 bases in between. The germline gives CDR1 SGHTA, CDR2 FQGNSA.

V is TRBV2 and J is TRBJ1-1, with D perhaps TRBD1 (5 bases). The length of the CDR3 is 10 residues. V was shortened by 6 bases and J by 8 bases, with 7 bases between the two germline ends. From germline, CDR1 is SNHLY and CDR2 FYNNEI. DNA for the CDR3: TGTGCCAGCAGGCGGGACGAAGCTTTCTTT. This codes for CASRRDEAFF.

V usage is TRBV11-2 and J usage is TRBJ2-2; D is possibly TRBD1 (5 bases). Trimming stripped 5 bases from V and 7 bases from J, with 17 bases between. From germline, CDR1 is SGHAT and CDR2 FQNNGV. CDR3 length equals 15 residues. The CDR3 reads CASSLSRAGSGELFF. The CDR3 region has the DNA TGTGCCAGCAGCCTTAGCAGGGCAGGCAGCGGGGAGCTGTTTTTT.

The rearrangement uses TRBV27 and TRBJ1-4, with D perhaps TRBD1 (6 bases). The germline V gene encodes CDR1 MNHEY and CDR2 SMNVEV (reference sequence). Deletions cut 4 bases from V and 7 bases from J, with 13 bases between. The CDR3 runs 14 residues. CDR3 coding DNA: TGTGCCAGCAGTTCGAGGGGGACGAGTGAAAAACTGTTTTTT. This encodes CASSSRGTSEKLFF.

This rearrangement joins TRBV7-2 to TRBJ2-1; D is uncertain. Germline V CDR1 and CDR2: SGHTA, FQGNSA. The CDR3 is 15 amino acids. V lost 2 bases to trimming and J lost 3 bases, with 11 bases between them. The CDR3 sequence is CASSLSQPNYNEQFF. The CDR3 DNA is TGTGCCAGCAGCTTATCACAACCAAACTACAATGAGCAGTTCTTC. The entire variable domain, with the rest obtained from reference TRBV7-2 and TRBJ2-1, is as follows: GAGVSQSPSNKVTEKGKDVELRCDPISGHTALYWYRQSLGQGLEFLIYFQGNSAPDKSGLPSDRFSAERTGGSVSTLTIQRTQQEDSAVYLCASSLSQPNYNEQFFGPGTRLTVL.

The table lists this clone with a count of one. The chain has TRBV4-1 and TRBJ1-2, with D possibly matching TRBD1 (6 bases). Germline values: CDR1 MGHRA, CDR2 YSYEKL. This CDR3 has 14 amino acids. V dropped 0 bases and J dropped 7 bases, with 12 bases sitting between them. DNA for the CDR3: TGCGCCAGCAGCCAAGATCCCCCAGGGGTTGGCTACACCTTC. Translating it yields CASSQDPPGVGYTF.

The chain uses TRBV5-1 and TRBJ2-5; TRBD2 might be the D (6 bases). This CDR3 has 14 amino acids. Between the trimmed V and J ends, which lost 4 bases and 4 bases, there was a span of 14 bases. CDR1 and CDR2 (germline): SGHRS, YFSETQ. CDR3 region: CASSHYGAGETQYF. The CDR3 nucleotides read TGCGCCAGCAGCCACTACGGAGCGGGAGAGACCCAGTACTTC.

This clone was counted between two and nine times. This chain links TRBV27 with TRBJ2-7; D is tentatively TRBD1 or TRBD2 (5 bases each). The CDR3 covers 13 residues. Germline assignment: CDR1 MNHEY and CDR2 SMNVEV (reference sequence). Trimming pared 5 bases from V and 3 bases from J, leaving 11 bases between. The CDR3 region is CASSRGELYEQYF. The CDR3, as DNA: TGTGCCAGCAGTCGGGGCGAGCTCTACGAGCAGTACTTC.

The genes are TRBV7-9 and TRBJ1-4, with D perhaps matching TRBD1 (6 bases). In germline, CDR1 is SEHNR, CDR2 FQNEAQ (reference sequence). Trimming took 8 bases from V and 8 from J, leaving 15 bases between them. The CDR3 has 13 amino acids. The CDR3 nucleotides are TGTGCCAGCCGCCGACAGGACCACGAAAAACTGTTTTTT. Encoded protein: CASRRQDHEKLFF.

The CDR3 sequence is CASSSPGTGSAFF. DNA for the CDR3: TGTGCCAGCAGCAGTCCCGGGACAGGGTCGGCTTTCTTT. This chain links TRBV7-9 with TRBJ1-1, with TRBD1 matching over 9 bases. V lost 5 bases and J lost 11; bases outside the gene matches: 9. The CDR3 consists of 13 residues. Germline V gives CDR1 SEHNR, CDR2 FQNEAQ (reference sequence).

This chain links TRBV6-1 with TRBJ1-1, with a possible D match to TRBD1 (5 bases). Trimming took off 5 bases at V and 6 bases at J, with 16 bases between the two ends. Germline values: CDR1 MNHNS, CDR2 SASEGT. The CDR3 contains 14 residues. The CDR3 DNA is TGTGCCAGCAGTTGGTCGGGACCCCTTTCTGAAGCTTTCTTT. This translates into CASSWSGPLSEAFF.

This chain joins TRBV5-6 and TRBJ1-2; D is undetermined. CDR3 length equals 13 residues. V lost 0 bases and J 8 bases, leaving 11 bases between the germline ends. CDR1 is SGHDT, CDR2 YYEEEE, per germline. The chain's CDR3 is CASSLVPGGGYTF. Written as DNA, the CDR3 is TGTGCCAGCAGCTTGGTTCCCGGAGGCGGCTACACCTTC.

This sequence joins TRBV2 and TRBJ2-7; D is ambiguous. Trimming cost V 3 bases and J 2 bases, with 8 bases left between them. Looked up from germline, CDR1 is SNHLY and CDR2 is FYNNEI. The CDR3 extends over 13 amino acids. CDR3 in amino acids: CASSDPGTYEQYF. CDR3 bases: TGTGCCAGCAGTGATCCGGGCACCTACGAGCAGTACTTC.

The V and J genes are TRBV5-1 and TRBJ2-1, with 14 bases aligning to TRBD2. The germline CDR1 and CDR2 sequences are SGHRS and YFSETQ. The CDR3 is made up of 15 amino acids. The trim removed 7 bases at V and 4 bases at J, leaving 4 bases unmatched. The CDR3 nucleotides are TGCGCCAGCGGGACTAGCGGGAGTGTATACAATGAGCAGTTCTTC. This translates into CASGTSGSVYNEQFF.

The chain links TRBV7-2 to TRBJ2-5, with a weak D call TRBD2 (7 bases). Germline CDR1 is SGHTA and CDR2 is FQGNSA. Trimming removed 5 bases at V and 5 bases at J, with 21 bases between. The CDR3 sequence is 16 residues long. CDR3: CASSAHPGAGAETQYF. CDR3 nucleotides: TGTGCCAGCAGCGCCCACCCGGGGGCGGGGGCCGAGACCCAGTACTTC.

The chain uses TRBV5-4 and TRBJ1-2, with a weak D call TRBD1 (6 bases). The ends were cut back, 3 bases at V and 8 bases at J, with 20 bases in the middle. Germline CDR1 and CDR2: SGHNT and YYREEE (reference sequence). The CDR3 is 15 residues long. This CDR3 is CASSSATGGGLGYTF. CDR3 DNA sequence: TGTGCCAGCAGCTCCGCGACGGGAGGGGGTCTAGGCTACACCTTC.